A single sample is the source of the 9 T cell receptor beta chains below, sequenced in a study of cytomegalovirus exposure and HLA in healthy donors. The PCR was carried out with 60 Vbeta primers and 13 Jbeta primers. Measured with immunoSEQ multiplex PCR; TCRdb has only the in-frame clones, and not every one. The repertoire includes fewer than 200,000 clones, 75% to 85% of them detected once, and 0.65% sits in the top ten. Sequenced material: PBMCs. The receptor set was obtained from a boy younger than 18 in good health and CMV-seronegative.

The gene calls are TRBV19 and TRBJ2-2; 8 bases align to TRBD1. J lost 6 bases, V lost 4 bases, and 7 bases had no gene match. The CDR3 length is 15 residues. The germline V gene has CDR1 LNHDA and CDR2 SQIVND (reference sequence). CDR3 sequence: CASSRGQGRAGELFF. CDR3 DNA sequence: TGTGCCAGTAGTAGAGGACAGGGTAGGGCCGGGGAGCTGTTTTTT. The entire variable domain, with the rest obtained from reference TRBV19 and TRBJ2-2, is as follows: DGGITQSPKYLFRKEGQNVTLSCEQNLNHDAMYWYRQDPGQGLRLIYYSQIVNDFQKGDIAEGYSVSREKKESFPLTVTSAQKNPTAFYLCASSRGQGRAGELFFGEGSRLTVL.

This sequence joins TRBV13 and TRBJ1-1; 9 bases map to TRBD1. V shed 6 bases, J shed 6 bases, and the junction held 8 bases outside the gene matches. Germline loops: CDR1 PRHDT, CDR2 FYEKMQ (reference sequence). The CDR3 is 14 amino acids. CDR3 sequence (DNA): TGTGCCAGCAGTTTACCATGGACAGGGGCTGAAGCTTTCTTT. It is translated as CASSLPWTGAEAFF.

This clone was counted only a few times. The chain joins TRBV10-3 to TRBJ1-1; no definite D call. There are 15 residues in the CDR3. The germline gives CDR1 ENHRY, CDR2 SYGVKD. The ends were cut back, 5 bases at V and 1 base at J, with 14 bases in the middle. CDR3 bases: TGTGCCATCAGTCCCCCCGAGGGTCGGAACACTGAAGCTTTCTTT. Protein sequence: CAISPPEGRNTEAFF.

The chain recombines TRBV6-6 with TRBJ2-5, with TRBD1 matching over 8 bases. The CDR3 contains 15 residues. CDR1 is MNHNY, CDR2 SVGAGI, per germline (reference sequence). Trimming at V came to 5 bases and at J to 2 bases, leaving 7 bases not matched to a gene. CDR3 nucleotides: TGTGCCAGCAGTCAGTCCCGGGACAGGCAAGAGACCCAGTACTTC. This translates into CASSQSRDRQETQYF.

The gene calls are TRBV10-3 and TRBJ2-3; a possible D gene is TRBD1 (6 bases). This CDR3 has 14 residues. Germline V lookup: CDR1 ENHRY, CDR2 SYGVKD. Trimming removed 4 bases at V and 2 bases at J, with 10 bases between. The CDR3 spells CAISVGQHTDTQYF. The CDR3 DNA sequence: TGTGCCATCAGTGTTGGACAGCACACAGATACGCAGTATTTT.

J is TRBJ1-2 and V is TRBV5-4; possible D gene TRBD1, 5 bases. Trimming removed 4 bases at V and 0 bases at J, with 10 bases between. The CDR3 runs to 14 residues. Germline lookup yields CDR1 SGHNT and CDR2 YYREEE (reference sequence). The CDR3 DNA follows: TGTGCCAGCAGCCTGACAGCAGCTAACTATGGCTACACCTTC. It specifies CASSLTAANYGYTF.

The CDR3 DNA reads TGTGCCAGCAGGGGTGCGAACGGGGGGAGCAATGAGCAGTTCTTC. Translation: CASRGANGGSNEQFF. The rearrangement links TRBV2 to TRBJ2-1; 7 bases are a match to TRBD2. Germline CDR1 SNHLY, CDR2 FYNNEI. After removal of 6 bases from V and 6 bases from J, the junction contained 11 bases not matched to a gene. This CDR3 has 15 residues.

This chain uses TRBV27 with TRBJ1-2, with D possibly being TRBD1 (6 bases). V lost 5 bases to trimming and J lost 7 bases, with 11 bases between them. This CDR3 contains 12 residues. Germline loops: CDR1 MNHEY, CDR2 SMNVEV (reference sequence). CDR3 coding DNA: TGTGCCAGCAGTCCACAGGGACGTGGCTACACCTTC. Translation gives CASSPQGRGYTF.

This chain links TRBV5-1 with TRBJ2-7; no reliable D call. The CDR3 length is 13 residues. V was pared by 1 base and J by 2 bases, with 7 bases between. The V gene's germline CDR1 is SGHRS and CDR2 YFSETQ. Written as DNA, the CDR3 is TGCGCCAGCAGCTTGACAGAAGCCTACGAGCAGTACTTC. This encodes CASSLTEAYEQYF. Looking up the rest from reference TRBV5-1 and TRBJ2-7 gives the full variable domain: KAGVTQTPRYLIKTRGQQVTLSCSPISGHRSVSWYQQTPGQGLQFLFEYFSETQRNKGNFPGRFSGRQFSNSRSEMNVSTLELGDSALYLCASSLTEAYEQYFGPGTRLTVT.